Sequencing of this T cell receptor (beta chain) was carried out in a study of control samples from healthy donors and cancer patients. Produced via immunoSEQ multiplex PCR; TCRdb's table is partial and in-frame only. In the table there are approximately 88,000 clones, 80% to 95% of which are singletons. This clone was seen once. The ends lost 2 bases at V and 8 bases at J; junction bases unmatched: 10. Germline assignment: CDR1 LGHDT and CDR2 YNNKEL (reference sequence). This CDR3 is 16 amino acids long. The sequence was collected from a young woman in good health. The chain carries TRBV3-1 (or the pseudogene TRBV3-2) and TRBJ1-2; 11 bases agree with TRBD1. The material sequenced was blood. Here the CDR3 reads CASSQTSGTGGKGYTF. The CDR3 bases are TGTGCCAGCAGCCAAACGTCCGGGACAGGGGGTAAAGGCTACACCTTC.